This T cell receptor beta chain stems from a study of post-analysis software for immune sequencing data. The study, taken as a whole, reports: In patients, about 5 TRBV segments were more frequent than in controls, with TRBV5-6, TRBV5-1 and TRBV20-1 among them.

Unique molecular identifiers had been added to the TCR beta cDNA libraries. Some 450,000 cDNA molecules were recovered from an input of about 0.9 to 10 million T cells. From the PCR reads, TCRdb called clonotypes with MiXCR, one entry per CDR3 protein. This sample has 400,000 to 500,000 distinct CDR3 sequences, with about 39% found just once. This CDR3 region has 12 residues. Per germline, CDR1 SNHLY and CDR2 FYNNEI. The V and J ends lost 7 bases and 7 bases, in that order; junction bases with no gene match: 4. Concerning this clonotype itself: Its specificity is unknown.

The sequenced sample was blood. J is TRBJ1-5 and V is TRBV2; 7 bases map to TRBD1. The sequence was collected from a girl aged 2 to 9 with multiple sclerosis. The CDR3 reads CASTQGQQPQHF. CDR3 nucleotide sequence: TGTGCCAGCACTCAGGGACAGCAGCCCCAGCATTTT.